The 31 T cell receptor beta chains reported below all come from one sample, sequenced in a study of blood T cells in healthy people across ages. A second PCR, run for about 6 to 12 cycles, used a sample-barcoded 5' primer plus a J-beta primer mix. MiXCR was run by TCRdb on the 5' RACE reads, yielding one entry per CDR3 protein. The sample records approximately 680,000 distinct CDR3 sequences, approximately 31% being singletons. The sample taken for sequencing was blood. Source of these receptors: an elderly woman in good health.

Only a few counts were recorded for this clonotype. The chain recombines TRBV6-4 with TRBJ1-1, with D tentatively TRBD1 (5 bases). The V end was cut by 4 bases, the J end by 1 base, with 13 bases between. This CDR3 has 15 residues. CDR1 and CDR2 from the germline V gene are MRHNA and SNTAGT. CDR3 region: CASSVAGSGNTEAFF. CDR3 DNA: TGTGCCAGCAGTGTAGCAGGGTCCGGGAACACTGAAGCTTTCTTT.

The chain joins TRBV20-1 to TRBJ1-5; D may be TRBD1 (5 bases). This CDR3 comprises 13 residues. The V gene's germline CDR1 is DFQATT and CDR2 SNEGSKA (reference sequence). The ends were cut back, 7 bases at V and 3 bases at J, with 13 bases in the middle. The CDR3 spells CSVRGAINQPQHF. The CDR3 coding sequence is TGCAGTGTACGAGGGGCCATCAATCAGCCCCAGCATTTT.

About this clonotype: A much larger clone differs from this one at a single base, so this may be a read error. V gene TRBV20-1 combines with J gene TRBJ2-5, with 7 nucleotides matching TRBD1. The J call could be wrong; TRBJ2-7 is a better fit for the DNA end. Germline CDR1 is DFQATT and CDR2 is SNEGSKA (reference sequence). This CDR3 has 12 amino acids. The CDR3, as DNA: TGCAGTGCTAGAATGACAGGGTTCGAGCAGTACTTC. It specifies CSARMTGFEQYF.

In this sample, this clonotype turned up a few times. This chain joins TRBV6-6 and TRBJ1-6, with D unresolved. This CDR3 has 13 residues. The ends were cut back, 5 bases at V and 10 bases at J, with 12 bases in the middle. CDR1 is MNHNY, CDR2 SVGAGI, per germline (reference sequence). The CDR3 sequence: CASSQPAGSPLHF. CDR3 DNA: TGTGCCAGCAGTCAGCCAGCGGGGTCACCCCTCCACTTT.

This clonotype was seen many times. The chain uses TRBV7-2 and TRBJ1-4, with 7 positions matching TRBD1. With 0 bases clipped from V and 4 bases from J, the junction kept 5 bases outside the gene matches. Germline lookup yields CDR1 SGHTA and CDR2 FQGNSA. The CDR3 length is 16 residues. The CDR3 region has the DNA TGTGCCAGCAGCTTAGCGCCCGGGACAGTTAATGAAAAACTGTTTTTT. The encoded protein is CASSLAPGTVNEKLFF. Together with reference TRBV7-2 and TRBJ1-4, the CDR3 gives the full variable domain: GAGVSQSPSNKVTEKGKDVELRCDPISGHTALYWYRQSLGQGLEFLIYFQGNSAPDKSGLPSDRFSAERTGGSVSTLTIQRTQQEDSAVYLCASSLAPGTVNEKLFFGSGTQLSVL.

This chain connects TRBV5-1 to TRBJ1-1; 7 bases are a match to TRBD1. Germline trimming cut 4 bases from V and 1 base from J; bases unmatched to any gene: 4. Germline V CDR1 and CDR2: SGHRS, YFSETQ. The CDR3 runs to 14 residues. CDR3 bases: TGCGCCAGCAGCATAGGGACAGCGAACACTGAAGCTTTCTTT. This gives the protein CASSIGTANTEAFF.

In regard to this clonotype: An end of the junction does not agree with germline; a read error may underlie this. J is TRBJ2-1 and V is TRBV4-2, with a possible D match to TRBD1 (5 bases). The CDR3 consists of 17 residues. Germline-derived CDR1 and CDR2 are LGHNA and YNFKEQ. CDR3 sequence reads: CTSSQDSGLGAYNEQFF. CDR3 coding DNA: TGTACCAGCAGCCAAGATTCAGGGCTAGGGGCCTACAATGAGCAGTTCTTC.

To note about this clonotype: This may be a read error, as it is one base from a much larger clone. The chain has TRBV12-3 or TRBV12-4 and TRBJ2-1; D could derive from TRBD1 or TRBD2 (5 bases each). Trimming pared 2 bases from V and 13 bases from J, leaving 15 bases between. CDR3 length: 13 amino acids. The DNA for the CDR3 is TGTGCCAGCAGTTTATTGGGGGTGGAGACCCAGTTCTTC. Translation: CASSLLGVETQFF.

This clonotype has ten or more counts. This chain connects TRBV30 to TRBJ2-5; 10 bases match TRBD1. J was trimmed by 9 bases and V by 1 base; bases with no gene match: 14. Germline loops: CDR1 GTSNPN, CDR2 SVGIG (reference sequence). CDR3 length equals 16 residues. CDR3 protein: CAWSAGQGTQISAQYF. CDR3 nucleotide sequence: TGTGCCTGGAGTGCGGGACAGGGGACCCAGATATCGGCCCAGTACTTC.

This clonotype was counted a few times. This may be a read error, as it is one base from a much larger clone. The chain uses TRBV6-5 and TRBJ2-1; possibly TRBD2 for D (6 bases). The CDR3 contains 14 residues. The germline V gene has CDR1 MNHEY and CDR2 SVGAGI. Trimming cost V 5 bases and J 9 bases, with 17 bases left between them. The CDR3 loop reads CASSPRGPRSEQFF. In DNA, the CDR3 is TGTGCCAGCAGTCCGCGGGGACCGCGCAGTGAGCAGTTCTTC.

This clonotype has only one observation. The V gene is TRBV7-9, the J gene TRBJ2-4; 10 bases align to TRBD1. The CDR3 spans 14 residues. Germline V gene data show CDR1 as SEHNR and CDR2 as FQNEAQ (reference sequence). The junction had 6 bases not matched to a gene; V was cut back by 5 bases and J by 8 bases. This CDR3 reads CASSPGQGSHIQYF. For the CDR3, the DNA is TGTGCCAGCAGCCCGGGACAGGGGTCCCACATTCAGTACTTC.

The CDR3 is CASSLGQPGGYGYTF. DNA of the CDR3: TGTGCCAGCAGCTTAGGACAGCCAGGGGGCTATGGCTACACCTTC. The chain employs TRBV7-8 and TRBJ1-2; 7 bases are a match to TRBD1. V lost 1 base and J lost 4; bases outside the gene matches: 6. CDR3 size: 15 residues. Germline V gene lookup returns CDR1 SGHVS and CDR2 FQNEAQ.

This clonotype came up a few times. Possible read error: a much larger clone is one base away. The rearrangement uses TRBV30 and TRBJ2-5; no clear D. The CDR3 length is 14 residues. Germline loops: CDR1 GTSNPN, CDR2 SVGIG (reference sequence). With 3 bases removed from V and 4 bases from J, the gap between germline ends came to 15 bases. CDR3 amino acids: CAWRELGGGETQYF. The CDR3 nucleotides read TGTGCCTGGAGGGAGTTGGGCGGTGGAGAGACCCAGTACTTC.

This clonotype occurred many times. This chain joins TRBV21-1 and TRBJ2-1; the table gives TRBD1 as D, unverified against the DNA. TRBV21-1 is shown as a pseudogene. This CDR3 has 14 residues. CDR3 amino acids: CASSKGTDSNEQFF. As DNA, the CDR3 is TGTGCCAGCAGCAAGGGGACAGATAGCAATGAGCAGTTCTTC.

This clonotype came up a few times. J is TRBJ1-3 and V is TRBV12-3 or TRBV12-4; 7 bases map to TRBD1. The CDR3 covers 13 residues. With 5 bases clipped from V and 3 bases from J, the junction kept 1 base outside the gene matches. CDR3 residues: CASSQGDGNTIYF. The CDR3 DNA is TGTGCCAGCAGTCAGGGGGATGGAAACACCATATATTTT.

This clonotype showed up just a few times. V gene TRBV7-2 combines with J gene TRBJ2-5; 10 positions match TRBD2. Germline assignment: CDR1 SGHTA and CDR2 FQGNSA. V was pared by 1 base and J by 4 bases, with 6 bases of the junction left unmatched. This CDR3 is built from 16 residues. The chain's CDR3 is CASSLELAGGSETQYF. For the CDR3, the DNA is TGTGCCAGCAGCTTAGAGTTAGCGGGGGGATCAGAGACCCAGTACTTC.

This clonotype was detected only a few times. CDR3 in amino acids: CAISEPDRANTEAFF. The CDR3 nucleotides are TGTGCCATCAGCGAACCTGACAGGGCCAACACTGAAGCTTTCTTT. The V call is TRBV10-3, the J call TRBJ1-1, with 7 bases aligning to TRBD1. The V and J ends lost 6 bases and 2 bases, in that order; junction bases with no gene match: 9. The CDR3 sequence is 15 residues long. Per the germline V gene, CDR1 is ENHRY and CDR2 is SYGVKD.

CDR3 residues: CAWSVRAPEQYF. Here the CDR3 DNA reads TGTGCCTGGAGTGTACGAGCGCCCGAGCAGTACTTC. V gene TRBV30 combines with J gene TRBJ2-5, with unresolved D. Judging by the DNA end, TRBJ2-7 fits better; the J call may be wrong. CDR1 GTSNPN and CDR2 SVGIG come from the germline V gene (reference sequence). The CDR3 loop spans 12 amino acids.

This clonotype was observed a handful of times. The V gene is TRBV6-6, the J gene TRBJ1-6; maybe TRBD1 (6 bases). The CDR3 totals 16 residues. Germline V CDR1 and CDR2: MNHNY, SVGAGI (reference sequence). V was clipped by 1 base and J by 9 bases, with 16 bases between them. CDR3 coding DNA: TGTGCCAGCAGTTACTATTCGACAGGATTGGCTTCACCCCTCCACTTT. It encodes CASSYYSTGLASPLHF.

This clonotype was observed a few times. V is TRBV7-2 and J is TRBJ1-1, with unresolved D. The CDR3 is 14 amino acids. From germline, CDR1 is SGHTA and CDR2 FQGNSA. V shed 4 bases and J shed 1 base, with 10 bases lying between them. The CDR3 DNA is TGTGCCAGCAGCTCGGGCGTTCCGAACACTGAAGCTTTCTTT. Translated: CASSSGVPNTEAFF.

For this clonotype: A read error may be the cause here, since a much bigger clone is one base away. This chain uses TRBV10-3 with TRBJ2-6; D is possibly TRBD1 (5 bases). CDR3 size: 13 residues. Germline lookup yields CDR1 ENHRY and CDR2 SYGVKD. CDR3 sequence (DNA): TGTGCCAGCTTCCAGTTTGGGGCCAACGTCCGGACTTTC. Its protein is CASFQFGANVRTF.

At least ten counts were recorded for this clonotype. The chain joins TRBV6-1 to TRBJ1-6; D not certain. Trimming pared 0 bases from V and 9 bases from J, leaving 15 bases between. This CDR3 spans 16 amino acids. Germline V gene data show CDR1 as MNHNS and CDR2 as SASEGT. CDR3 sequence (DNA): TGTGCCAGCAGTGAAGCTCGGGCAGGCATCAGTTCACCCCTCCACTTT. Residues: CASSEARAGISSPLHF.

At least ten counts were recorded for this clonotype. With a much larger clone just one base away, this may be a read error. The chain recombines TRBV11-2 with TRBJ2-3, with a possible D match to TRBD1 (5 bases). With 3 bases removed from V and 1 base from J, the gap between germline ends came to 8 bases. Germline V lookup: CDR1 SGHAT, CDR2 FQNNGV. The CDR3 loop spans 14 amino acids. The CDR3 DNA reads TGTGCCAGCAGCTTGCTGGGGCGCACAGATACGCAGTATTTT. Amino acid sequence: CASSLLGRTDTQYF.

This clonotype was observed many times. This chain joins TRBV7-6 and TRBJ2-3; 10 bases line up with TRBD2. Germline lookup yields CDR1 SGHVS and CDR2 FNYEAQ. Losses at the gene ends were 4 bases for V and 2 bases for J; bases not matched to a gene: 6. The CDR3 extends over 16 amino acids. CDR3 DNA sequence: TGTGCCAGCAGCTCTAGCGGGGGCGCTTACACAGATACGCAGTATTTT. It yields the protein CASSSSGGAYTDTQYF.

Details on this clonotype: Just one base apart from a much larger clone, this may be a read error. The J gene is TRBJ2-1, the V gene TRBV5-1; D perhaps matches TRBD1 (6 bases). This CDR3 is built from 15 residues. V dropped 4 bases and J dropped 9 bases, with 20 bases sitting between them. CDR1 SGHRS and CDR2 YFSETQ come from the germline V gene. CDR3 loop: CASSMRVQGSSEQFF. The CDR3 DNA is TGCGCCAGCAGCATGCGGGTCCAGGGGTCTAGTGAGCAGTTCTTC.

In regard to this clonotype: It may be a read error: a sequence one base away is much more abundant. J is TRBJ2-5 and V is TRBV3-1; 7 positions agree with TRBD1. Unmatched junction bases numbered 5, after V lost 0 bases and J lost 1 base. Germline V gives CDR1 LGHDT, CDR2 YNNKEL (reference sequence). This CDR3 comprises 16 residues. CDR3 sequence: CASSQDKGACQETQYF. CDR3 nucleotides: TGTGCCAGCAGCCAAGACAAGGGGGCGTGCCAAGAGACCCAGTACTTC.

V usage is TRBV20-1 and J usage is TRBJ2-7; TRBD1 matches at 9 bases. The germline V gene encodes CDR1 DFQATT and CDR2 SNEGSKA (reference sequence). The junction had 8 bases not matched to a gene; V was cut back by 0 bases and J by 5 bases. CDR3 length: 15 residues. Here the CDR3 DNA reads TGCAGTGCTAGAGATGGGGACAGGGCTTCCCACGAGCAGTACTTC. Encoded protein: CSARDGDRASHEQYF.

This clonotype showed up many times. The chain joins TRBV20-1 to TRBJ2-1; TRBD1 might be the D (6 bases). The length of the CDR3 is 16 residues. CDR1 and CDR2 (germline): DFQATT, SNEGSKA (reference sequence). The V gene lost 3 bases and the J gene lost 2 bases, with 17 bases spanning the gap. The CDR3 DNA reads as TGCAGTGCTAGGGGGTCGGGTGGGGGCCCCTACAATGAGCAGTTCTTC. Protein product: CSARGSGGGPYNEQFF.

The table lists this clonotype with many counts. The chain has TRBV9 and TRBJ2-3; 8 nucleotides agree with TRBD2. V was pared by 0 bases and J by 6 bases, with 12 bases of the junction left unmatched. The CDR3 consists of 17 residues. CDR1 and CDR2 (germline): SGDLS, YYNGEE. CDR3 DNA sequence: TGTGCCAGCAGCGTAGGCGGGACTAGGGATGGAGCGGATACGCAGTATTTT. Protein sequence: CASSVGGTRDGADTQYF. Variable domain in full (rest from reference TRBV9 and TRBJ2-3): DSGVTQTPKHLITATGQRVTLRCSPRSGDLSVYWYQQSLDQGLQFLIQYYNGEERAKGNILERFSAQQFPDLHSELNLSSLELGDSALYFCASSVGGTRDGADTQYFGPGTRLTVL.

This clonotype was counted many times. The CDR3 is CASSQGTRGLDEQFF. CDR3 nucleotide sequence: TGTGCCAGCAGCCAAGGGACTAGGGGCCTCGATGAGCAGTTCTTC. The gene calls are TRBV7-2 and TRBJ2-1; TRBD2 aligns across 8 bases. The germline gives CDR1 SGHTA, CDR2 FQGNSA. The CDR3 contains 15 residues. V dropped 5 bases and J dropped 8; count of bases not matched to a gene: 11.

This clonotype was recorded at least ten times. The chain is built from TRBV18 and TRBJ2-1, with 7 bases matching TRBD2. The CDR3 has 16 residues. V trimming: 1 base; J trimming: 10 bases; junction bases outside the gene matches: 13. Germline V gene sequence: CDR1 KGHSH, CDR2 LQKENI. The CDR3 nucleotides read TGTGCCAGCTCACCACTGGGTAGCGGGCGCCTCTTCGAGCAGTTCTTC. Its protein is CASSPLGSGRLFEQFF.